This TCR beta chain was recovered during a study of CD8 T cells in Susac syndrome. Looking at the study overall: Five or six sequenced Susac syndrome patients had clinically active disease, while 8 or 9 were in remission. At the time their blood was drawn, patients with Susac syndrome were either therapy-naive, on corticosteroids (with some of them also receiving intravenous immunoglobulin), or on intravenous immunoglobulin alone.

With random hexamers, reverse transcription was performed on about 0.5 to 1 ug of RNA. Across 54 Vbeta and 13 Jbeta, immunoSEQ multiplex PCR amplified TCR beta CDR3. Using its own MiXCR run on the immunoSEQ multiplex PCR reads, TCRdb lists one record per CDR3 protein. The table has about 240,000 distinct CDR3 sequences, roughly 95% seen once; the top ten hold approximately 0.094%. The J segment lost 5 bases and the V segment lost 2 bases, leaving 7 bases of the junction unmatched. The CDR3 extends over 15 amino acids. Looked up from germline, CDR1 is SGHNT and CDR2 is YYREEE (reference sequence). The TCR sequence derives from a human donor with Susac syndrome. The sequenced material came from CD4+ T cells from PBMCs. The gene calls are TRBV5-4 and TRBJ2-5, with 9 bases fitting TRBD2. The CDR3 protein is CASSFGGRADETQYF. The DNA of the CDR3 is TGTGCCAGCAGCTTCGGCGGGAGGGCCGACGAGACCCAGTACTTC.